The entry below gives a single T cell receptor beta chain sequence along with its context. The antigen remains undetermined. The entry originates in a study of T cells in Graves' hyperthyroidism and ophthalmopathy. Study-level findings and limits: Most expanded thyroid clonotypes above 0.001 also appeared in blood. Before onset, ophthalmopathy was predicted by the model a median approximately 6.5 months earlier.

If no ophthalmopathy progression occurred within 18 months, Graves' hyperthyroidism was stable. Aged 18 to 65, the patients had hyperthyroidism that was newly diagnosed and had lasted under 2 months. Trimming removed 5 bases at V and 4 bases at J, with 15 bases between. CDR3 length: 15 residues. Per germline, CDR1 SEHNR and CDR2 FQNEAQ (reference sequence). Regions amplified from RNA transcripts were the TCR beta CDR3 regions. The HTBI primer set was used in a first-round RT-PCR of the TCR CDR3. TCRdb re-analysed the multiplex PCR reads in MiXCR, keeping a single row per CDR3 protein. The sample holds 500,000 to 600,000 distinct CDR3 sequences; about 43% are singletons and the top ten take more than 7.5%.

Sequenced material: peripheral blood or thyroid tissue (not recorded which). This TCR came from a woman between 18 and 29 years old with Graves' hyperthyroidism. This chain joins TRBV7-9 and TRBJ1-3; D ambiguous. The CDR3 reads CASSEAQETGNTIYF. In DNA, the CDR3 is TGTGCCAGCAGCGAGGCCCAGGAGACAGGAAACACCATATATTTT.